This section outlines one TCR beta chain sequence together with its context. Germline V CDR1 and CDR2: MNHEY, SVGAGI. The V end was cut by 8 bases, the J end by 0 bases, with 14 bases between. This CDR3 is built from 15 residues. The PCR was carried out with 60 Vbeta primers and 13 Jbeta primers. The protocol was immunoSEQ multiplex PCR, while the TCRdb copy is restricted to in-frame clones and leaves out a portion. The sample holds some 150,000 clones, 75% to 85% seen once. These data are taken from a study of cytomegalovirus exposure and HLA in healthy donors. V is TRBV6-5 and J is TRBJ1-5; D possibly corresponds to TRBD1 (5 bases). This clonotype was obtained from a female donor in good health and CMV-seropositive. Sequencing was performed on PBMCs. The CDR3 coding sequence is TGTGCCAGCGGGACTGGAGGCTCTAGCAATCAGCCCCAGCATTTT. Encoded protein: CASGTGGSSNQPQHF.